Below, 23 T cell receptor beta chains from the same sample are listed, as sequenced in a study of cytomegalovirus exposure and HLA in healthy donors. The protocol was immunoSEQ multiplex PCR, while the TCRdb copy is restricted to in-frame clones and leaves out a portion. The table includes over 150,000 clones, roughly nine tenths detected once. Sequencing was performed on PBMCs. Receptor source: a woman aged 18 to 35 in good health and CMV-seropositive.

The chain couples TRBV28 to TRBJ2-5; D possibly corresponds to TRBD1 (5 bases). The CDR3 is 15 amino acids. Trimming stripped 1 base from V and 5 bases from J, with 14 bases between. CDR1 MDHEN and CDR2 SYDVKM come from the germline V gene. CDR3 sequence reads: CASSLLWGFVETQYF. For the CDR3, the DNA is TGTGCCAGCAGTTTATTATGGGGCTTCGTGGAGACCCAGTACTTC.

The chain uses TRBV28 and TRBJ1-2, with 7 bases fitting TRBD1. The V gene end was trimmed by 6 bases and the J gene end by 4 bases; junction bases not matched to a gene: 5. Germline V CDR1 and CDR2: MDHEN, SYDVKM. This CDR3 is 13 amino acids long. The CDR3 loop is CASSKGQSYGYTF. CDR3 coding DNA: TGTGCCAGCAGCAAGGGACAGAGCTATGGCTACACCTTC.

CDR3 coding DNA: TGTGCCAGTAGTATTCTTAGAGCATACCCGACACCCCTCCACTTT. Its translation: CASSILRAYPTPLHF. The rearrangement links TRBV19 to TRBJ1-6, with D hard to call. The length of the CDR3 is 15 residues. Trimming removed 3 bases at V and 11 bases at J, with 17 bases between. Germline CDR1 reads LNHDA; CDR2 reads SQIVND (reference sequence).

This clone was seen only once. This chain uses TRBV4-3 with TRBJ2-1, with D perhaps TRBD2 (6 bases). The length of the CDR3 is 17 residues. Per the germline V gene, CDR1 is LGHNA and CDR2 is YSLEER. V shed 2 bases and J shed 3 bases, with 17 bases lying between them. CDR3 residues: CASSQSTLSGYYNEQFF. In DNA, the CDR3 is TGCGCCAGCAGCCAATCTACTCTAAGCGGGTACTACAATGAGCAGTTCTTC.

V gene TRBV28 combines with J gene TRBJ2-6, with 9 positions matching TRBD1. V shed 2 bases and J 0 bases; nucleotides not matched to a gene: 2. CDR1 is MDHEN and CDR2 is SYDVKM in the germline V gene. The length of the CDR3 is 17 residues. CDR3 protein: CASSLDRGYSGANVLTF. The CDR3 nucleotides read TGTGCCAGCAGTTTAGACAGGGGGTACTCTGGGGCCAACGTCCTGACTTTC. Combining the CDR3 with reference TRBV28 and TRBJ2-6 gives the whole variable domain DVKVTQSSRYLVKRTGEKVFLECVQDMDHENMFWYRQDPGLGLRLIYFSYDVKMKEKGDIPEGYSVSREKKERFSLILESASTNQTSMYLCASSLDRGYSGANVLTFGAGSRLTVL.

The chain recombines TRBV5-1 with TRBJ1-5, with a tentative D call TRBD1 (5 bases). Deletions cut 2 bases from V and 3 bases from J, with 12 bases between. This CDR3 has 15 residues. CDR1 and CDR2 (germline): SGHRS, YFSETQ. In nucleotides, the CDR3 is TGCGCCAGCAGCTTCGGCGACAGCTTCAATCAGCCCCAGCATTTT. It is translated as CASSFGDSFNQPQHF.

Ten or more counts support this clone. V is TRBV19 and J is TRBJ1-5, with D perhaps matching TRBD1 (6 bases). V was pared by 5 bases and J by 3 bases, with 11 bases between. The CDR3 runs 14 residues. Per germline, CDR1 LNHDA and CDR2 SQIVND (reference sequence). The CDR3 sequence: CASSEQGPNQPQHF. CDR3 nucleotides: TGTGCCAGTAGTGAACAGGGACCCAATCAGCCCCAGCATTTT.

This chain links TRBV18 with TRBJ2-7; perhaps TRBD2 as D (5 bases). The germline CDR1 and CDR2 sequences are KGHSH and LQKENI. Trimming removed 1 base from V and 5 bases from J, with 9 bases in between. The CDR3 consists of 13 residues. The CDR3 loop is CASSPLGVDEQYF. The CDR3 nucleotides are TGTGCCAGCTCACCACTGGGAGTCGACGAGCAGTACTTC.

V is TRBV5-5 and J is TRBJ1-5; D ambiguous. CDR3 length: 13 amino acids. Germline V lookup: CDR1 SGHKS, CDR2 YYEKEE (reference sequence). Trimming stripped 1 base from V and 4 bases from J, with 6 bases between. In nucleotides, the CDR3 is TGTGCCAGCAGCTTGTATAGTAATCAGCCCCAGCATTTT. Amino acid sequence: CASSLYSNQPQHF.

The V call is TRBV19, the J call TRBJ2-5, with 7 bases that match TRBD1. Per germline, CDR1 LNHDA and CDR2 SQIVND (reference sequence). This CDR3 has 15 amino acids. The V and J ends lost 6 bases and 0 bases, in that order; junction bases with no gene match: 7. DNA of the CDR3: TGTGCCAGTAGGATTCGGGACAGCTACCAAGAGACCCAGTACTTC. It yields the protein CASRIRDSYQETQYF.

V and J are TRBV15 and TRBJ2-7; 9 positions agree with TRBD1. The CDR3 covers 16 residues. Per germline, CDR1 LNHNV and CDR2 YYDKDF (reference sequence). V lost 4 bases, J lost 8 bases, and 15 bases stayed unmatched. The CDR3 loop is CATSIALGQGSQKQYF. CDR3 DNA: TGTGCCACCAGCATTGCCCTGGGACAGGGATCTCAGAAGCAGTACTTC.

This rearrangement joins TRBV4-3 to TRBJ2-7, with 7 bases lining up with TRBD1. V gave up 0 bases and J gave up 0 bases; unmatched junction bases: 8. Per germline, CDR1 LGHNA and CDR2 YSLEER. There are 17 residues in the CDR3. The CDR3 loop is CASSQDRVAGGSYEQYF. CDR3 nucleotides: TGCGCCAGCAGCCAAGATCGCGTAGCAGGGGGCTCCTACGAGCAGTACTTC.

The chain uses TRBV2 and TRBJ2-7; TRBD1 matches 7 bases. In germline, CDR1 is SNHLY, CDR2 FYNNEI. V was clipped by 7 bases and J by 4 bases; unmatched bases: 10. CDR3 length: 14 amino acids. The CDR3 sequence is CASTYGQEVYEQYF. Here the CDR3 DNA reads TGTGCCAGCACTTACGGACAGGAGGTTTACGAGCAGTACTTC.

The chain recombines TRBV12-5 with TRBJ1-5; possibly TRBD1 for D (5 bases). V was cut by 7 bases and J by 1 base, with 14 bases left in between. Looked up from germline, CDR1 is LGHNT and CDR2 is FRNRAP. CDR3 length: 15 amino acids. The CDR3 here is CASAPGGTSNQPQHF. In DNA form, the CDR3 reads TGTGCTAGTGCCCCTGGGGGGACCAGCAATCAGCCCCAGCATTTT.

In this sample, this clone turned up a few times. Other DNA sequences in the sample encode the same CDR3. This chain links TRBV29-1 with TRBJ1-2; possible D gene TRBD1, 5 bases. Germline assignment: CDR1 SQVTM and CDR2 ANQGSEA. The V gene lost 6 bases and the J gene lost 1 base, with 9 bases spanning the gap. CDR3 length equals 12 residues. The DNA for the CDR3 is TGCAGCGTAAGACAGCTTAACTATGGCTACACCTTC. The encoded protein is CSVRQLNYGYTF.

The chain recombines TRBV6-5 with TRBJ2-5, with a tentative D call TRBD1 (6 bases). V dropped 6 bases and J dropped 4 bases, with 15 bases sitting between them. Per germline, CDR1 MNHEY and CDR2 SVGAGI. The CDR3 runs 14 residues. The CDR3 sequence: CASSPGDMGETQYF. Written as DNA, the CDR3 is TGTGCCAGCAGCCCAGGGGATATGGGAGAGACCCAGTACTTC.

V is TRBV29-1 and J is TRBJ2-7; 8 bases agree with TRBD1. This CDR3 is built from 12 residues. The germline V gene has CDR1 SQVTM and CDR2 ANQGSEA. J gave up 2 bases and V 8 bases, and 5 bases lay outside the gene matches. The CDR3 DNA sequence: TGCAGCACCCGGACAGGGCCCTACGAGCAGTACTTC. It encodes CSTRTGPYEQYF.

This sequence joins TRBV5-4 and TRBJ2-5; 9 nucleotides match TRBD1. This CDR3 is 14 amino acids long. V trimming: 4 bases; J trimming: 4 bases; junction bases outside the gene matches: 5. Germline V lookup: CDR1 SGHNT, CDR2 YYREEE (reference sequence). The CDR3 spells CASSPQGALETQYF. The DNA for the CDR3 is TGTGCCAGCAGCCCACAGGGGGCTTTAGAGACCCAGTACTTC.

The V call is TRBV4-1, the J call TRBJ1-5; weak D call: TRBD1 (5 bases). Trimming stripped 1 base from V and 5 bases from J, with 15 bases between. The CDR3 length is 16 residues. CDR1 and CDR2 from the germline V gene are MGHRA and YSYEKL. CDR3 sequence: CASSQAIREGYQPQHF. The CDR3 DNA follows: TGCGCCAGCAGCCAAGCGATCAGGGAGGGATATCAGCCCCAGCATTTT.

This rearrangement joins TRBV10-2 to TRBJ1-3, with D tentatively TRBD1 (6 bases). Trimming removed 3 bases at V and 4 bases at J, with 16 bases between. CDR1 is WSHSY, CDR2 SAAADI, per germline. The CDR3 has 16 residues. The CDR3 DNA follows: TGCGCCAGCAGTGAAATTGGACAGAAAGCGGGAAACACCATATATTTT. Translated: CASSEIGQKAGNTIYF.

The J gene is TRBJ2-2, the V gene TRBV7-3; 9 bases match TRBD2. V was clipped by 2 bases and J by 6 bases; unmatched bases: 7. The CDR3 runs 16 residues. From germline, CDR1 is SGHTA and CDR2 FQGTGA. The CDR3 coding sequence is TGTGCCAGCAGCTTATGGCGGGAGGGCCTAGCCGGGGAGCTGTTTTTT. This codes for CASSLWREGLAGELFF. Full variable domain (remainder filled in from reference TRBV7-3 and TRBJ2-2): GAGVSQTPSNKVTEKGKYVELRCDPISGHTALYWYRQSLGQGPEFLIYFQGTGAADDSGLPNDRFFAVRPEGSVSTLKIQRTERGDSAVYLCASSLWREGLAGELFFGEGSRLTVL.

This clone has a single count. This rearrangement joins TRBV6-1 to TRBJ2-7; TRBD1 matches 7 bases. Germline V gene data show CDR1 as MNHNS and CDR2 as SASEGT. The junction had 4 bases not matched to a gene; V was cut back by 6 bases and J by 5 bases. This CDR3 is built from 12 residues. The DNA of the CDR3 is TGTGCCAGCAGGCAGGGGGTCCACGAGCAGTACTTC. Its translation is CASRQGVHEQYF.

This chain links TRBV10-1 with TRBJ2-5, with 9 bases identical to TRBD2. V was clipped by 5 bases and J by 2 bases; unmatched bases: 9. Looked up from germline, CDR1 is WNHNN and CDR2 is SYGVQD (reference sequence). This CDR3 has 16 residues. The CDR3 region is CASSNDRGLAQETQYF. Here the CDR3 DNA reads TGCGCCAGCAGTAATGACCGAGGACTAGCGCAAGAGACCCAGTACTTC.